These 32 T cell receptor beta chains share one sample of origin, sequenced in a study of blood T cell repertoires in COVID-19. Generated by immunoSEQ multiplex PCR, the TCRdb table keeps only in-frame clones and is missing some. The table shows roughly 100,000 clones, with less than 90% occurring only once. Source material: peripheral blood. The receptors derive from a man older than 75 with acute or convalescent COVID-19.

The chain has TRBV27 and TRBJ2-4; D unclear. The CDR3 loop spans 12 amino acids. Trimming pared 3 bases from V and 9 bases from J, leaving 9 bases between. CDR1 and CDR2 from the germline V gene are MNHEY and SMNVEV (reference sequence). CDR3 DNA: TGTGCCAGCAGTTTCCCGGCTAGCATTCAGTACTTC. Residues: CASSFPASIQYF.

The V and J genes are TRBV6-2 or TRBV6-3 and TRBJ1-2, with 9 positions matching TRBD1. CDR1 is MNHEY and CDR2 is SVGEGT in the germline V gene. The V gene end was trimmed by 6 bases and the J gene end by 3 bases; junction bases not matched to a gene: 5. The CDR3 is made up of 14 amino acids. The CDR3 is CASSDRTGDYGYTF. In DNA, the CDR3 is TGTGCCAGCAGCGATAGGACAGGGGACTATGGCTACACCTTC.

J is TRBJ1-1 and V is TRBV28; D is ambiguous. Trimming took 5 bases from V and 0 from J, leaving 16 bases between them. The CDR3 runs 16 residues. Germline CDR1 reads MDHEN; CDR2 reads SYDVKM. The CDR3 nucleotides are TGTGCCAGCAGTGCCACCCTCGGGATAATGAACACTGAAGCTTTCTTT. This encodes CASSATLGIMNTEAFF.

This clone was recorded once. CDR3 residues: CASSFRPGGSSGANVLTF. CDR3 in DNA: TGTGCCAGCAGCTTCCGACCCGGTGGGAGCTCTGGGGCCAACGTCCTGACTTTC. The V call is TRBV7-3, the J call TRBJ2-6, with D perhaps TRBD2 (5 bases). Trimming took 3 bases from V and 0 from J, leaving 15 bases between them. In germline, CDR1 is SGHTA, CDR2 FQGTGA. The CDR3 runs 18 residues. Complete variable domain (other parts from reference TRBV7-3 and TRBJ2-6): GAGVSQTPSNKVTEKGKYVELRCDPISGHTALYWYRQSLGQGPEFLIYFQGTGAADDSGLPNDRFFAVRPEGSVSTLKIQRTERGDSAVYLCASSFRPGGSSGANVLTFGAGSRLTVL.

This chain connects TRBV5-4 to TRBJ2-2; no definite D call. Trimming took 1 base from V and 2 from J, leaving 3 bases between them. The CDR3 contains 13 residues. Germline V gene sequence: CDR1 SGHNT, CDR2 YYREEE (reference sequence). The CDR3 protein is CASSLTNTGELFF. The CDR3 DNA is TGTGCCAGCAGCTTGACAAACACCGGGGAGCTGTTTTTT.

This chain links TRBV27 with TRBJ2-1; 9 nucleotides agree with TRBD2. The V gene's germline CDR1 is MNHEY and CDR2 SMNVEV (reference sequence). The V segment lost 3 bases and the J segment 5 bases; nucleotides outside the gene matches: 5. The CDR3 has 15 amino acids. The CDR3, as DNA: TGTGCCAGCAGTTTTGCCGGACTAGCGCACAATGAGCAGTTCTTC. Translated: CASSFAGLAHNEQFF.

V is TRBV7-3 and J is TRBJ2-3; 15 nucleotides agree with TRBD2. Losses at the gene ends were 5 bases for V and 3 bases for J; bases not matched to a gene: 3. Germline CDR1 and CDR2: SGHTA and FQGTGA. CDR3 length equals 16 residues. CDR3 amino acids: CASSQGLAGGTDTQYF. CDR3 sequence (DNA): TGTGCCAGCAGCCAGGGACTAGCGGGAGGAACAGATACGCAGTATTTT. Based on the CDR3 plus reference TRBV7-3 and TRBJ2-3, the full variable domain is GAGVSQTPSNKVTEKGKYVELRCDPISGHTALYWYRQSLGQGPEFLIYFQGTGAADDSGLPNDRFFAVRPEGSVSTLKIQRTERGDSAVYLCASSQGLAGGTDTQYFGPGTRLTVL.

Here the CDR3 DNA reads TGTGCCAGCAGCACGGGACAGGGGGCTGGCAATGAGCAGTTCTTC. This encodes CASSTGQGAGNEQFF. This chain uses TRBV7-9 with TRBJ2-1; 12 positions agree with TRBD1. Germline values: CDR1 SEHNR, CDR2 FQNEAQ (reference sequence). V was clipped by 5 bases and J by 6 bases; unmatched bases: 5. The CDR3 sequence is 15 residues long.

The V and J genes are TRBV2 and TRBJ2-2; 9 nucleotides match TRBD2. Losses at the gene ends were 7 bases for V and 5 bases for J; bases not matched to a gene: 8. This CDR3 spans 15 amino acids. Germline lookup yields CDR1 SNHLY and CDR2 FYNNEI. The CDR3, as DNA: TGTGCCAGCAAAGCCAGCGGGAGGACTACCGGGGAGCTGTTTTTT. This codes for CASKASGRTTGELFF.

The chain recombines TRBV6-5 with TRBJ2-7, with 14 bases that match TRBD2. The V gene end was trimmed by 5 bases and the J gene end by 11 bases; junction bases not matched to a gene: 5. The CDR3 spans 13 residues. Germline V CDR1 and CDR2: MNHEY, SVGAGI. The chain's CDR3 is CASSPGTSGREYF. In DNA form, the CDR3 reads TGTGCCAGCAGTCCGGGGACTAGCGGGAGAGAGTACTTC.

This chain uses TRBV9 with TRBJ1-1, with D possibly being TRBD1 (6 bases). Germline V gene lookup returns CDR1 SGDLS and CDR2 YYNGEE. The V end was cut by 6 bases, the J end by 1 base, with 16 bases between. The length of the CDR3 is 15 residues. The CDR3 loop reads CASNPGGQPNTEAFF. The CDR3 bases are TGTGCCAGCAATCCGGGGGGCCAGCCGAACACTGAAGCTTTCTTT.

V and J are TRBV5-5 and TRBJ1-5; D may be TRBD1 (5 bases). The CDR3 sequence is 18 residues long. Germline lookup yields CDR1 SGHKS and CDR2 YYEKEE (reference sequence). V was clipped by 1 base and J by 3 bases, with 20 bases between them. CDR3 coding DNA: TGTGCCAGCAGCTTGCTGGCCCAGGACATGGGCCCCAATCAGCCCCAGCATTTT. Encoded protein: CASSLLAQDMGPNQPQHF.

This clone was observed a few times. This rearrangement joins TRBV5-1 to TRBJ2-5; maybe TRBD2 (6 bases). Trimming took 4 bases from V and 2 from J, leaving 9 bases between them. CDR1 SGHRS and CDR2 YFSETQ come from the germline V gene. CDR3 size: 13 residues. The chain's CDR3 is CASSPGVQETQYF. For the CDR3, the DNA is TGCGCCAGCAGCCCGGGAGTACAAGAGACCCAGTACTTC.

The rearrangement links TRBV28 to TRBJ1-5; D possibly corresponds to TRBD1 (6 bases). The germline V gene has CDR1 MDHEN and CDR2 SYDVKM. Trimming removed 0 bases from V and 3 bases from J, with 9 bases in between. There are 15 residues in the CDR3. The CDR3 sequence: CASSLWGANNQPQHF. The CDR3 DNA sequence: TGTGCCAGCAGTTTATGGGGGGCAAACAATCAGCCCCAGCATTTT.

The chain links TRBV20-1 to TRBJ2-7; unclear D gene. This CDR3 is 12 amino acids long. Germline V CDR1 and CDR2: DFQATT, SNEGSKA (reference sequence). V gave up 3 bases and J gave up 4 bases, with 10 bases separating them. This CDR3 reads CSASGSRYEQYF. The CDR3 bases are TGCAGTGCTAGTGGCTCGCGATACGAGCAGTACTTC.

Remarks on this clone: The junction does not match germline at one end; this may be a read error. This rearrangement joins TRBV19 to TRBJ2-2, with 8 bases that match TRBD1. The germline V gene encodes CDR1 LNHDA and CDR2 SQIVND (reference sequence). The length of the CDR3 is 17 residues. This CDR3 reads CASSIDLGTGGTGGLFF. In DNA form, the CDR3 reads TGTGCCAGTAGTATAGATCTGGGGACAGGCGGGACCGGGGGGCTGTTTTTT.

V is TRBV6-5 and J is TRBJ2-7; D possibly corresponds to TRBD1 (6 bases). CDR1 and CDR2 from the germline V gene are MNHEY and SVGAGI. Trimming cost V 3 bases and J 6 bases, with 18 bases left between them. This CDR3 spans 15 amino acids. The CDR3 coding sequence is TGTGCCAGCAGTTATGGGGGCAGGGGCCTTCGCGAGCAGTACTTC. The encoded protein is CASSYGGRGLREQYF.

V is TRBV27 and J is TRBJ2-2; 8 bases are a match to TRBD2. Trimming removed 3 bases from V and 2 bases from J; junction bases left unmatched: 11. The CDR3 runs 18 residues. Germline lookup yields CDR1 MNHEY and CDR2 SMNVEV (reference sequence). Written as DNA, the CDR3 is TGTGCCAGCAGTTTTAAGAGGCTCGGGACTAGAAACACCGGGGAGCTGTTTTTT. It encodes CASSFKRLGTRNTGELFF.

CDR3 in amino acids: CASSPGTGGREQYF. The CDR3 DNA sequence: TGTGCCAGCAGCCCCGGGACAGGGGGTCGCGAGCAGTACTTC. The J gene is TRBJ2-7, the V gene TRBV5-5; the match to TRBD1 covers 11 bases. This CDR3 comprises 14 residues. The V gene's germline CDR1 is SGHKS and CDR2 YYEKEE (reference sequence). V lost 4 bases and J lost 6; bases outside the gene matches: 6.

The genes are TRBV6-5 and TRBJ1-5; perhaps TRBD1 as D (6 bases). The CDR3 has 16 amino acids. Germline loops: CDR1 MNHEY, CDR2 SVGAGI. The ends were cut back, 0 bases at V and 5 bases at J, with 14 bases in the middle. CDR3 loop: CASSYSGARGYQPQHF. DNA of the CDR3: TGTGCCAGCAGTTACTCGGGGGCCAGGGGTTATCAGCCCCAGCATTTT.

The sample holds one count of this clone. The chain joins TRBV28 to TRBJ1-3; weak D call: TRBD1 (5 bases). Germline CDR1 is MDHEN and CDR2 is SYDVKM. This CDR3 is 15 amino acids long. V was shortened by 6 bases and J by 0 bases, with 12 bases between the two germline ends. CDR3 loop: CASRTDNLSGNTIYF. DNA of the CDR3: TGTGCCAGCAGGACGGACAATCTCTCTGGAAACACCATATATTTT.

The count of this clone is one. The genes are TRBV19 and TRBJ2-5; TRBD2 agrees at 8 bases. The CDR3 consists of 16 residues. Germline CDR1 and CDR2: LNHDA and SQIVND (reference sequence). With V trimmed by 5 bases and J by 5 bases, 13 bases remained unmatched. The CDR3 reads CASSSSYGRVRETQYF. In DNA, the CDR3 is TGTGCCAGTAGTTCCTCCTACGGGAGGGTCAGGGAGACCCAGTACTTC. The entire variable domain, with the rest obtained from reference TRBV19 and TRBJ2-5, is as follows: DGGITQSPKYLFRKEGQNVTLSCEQNLNHDAMYWYRQDPGQGLRLIYYSQIVNDFQKGDIAEGYSVSREKKESFPLTVTSAQKNPTAFYLCASSSSYGRVRETQYFGPGTRLLVL.

This chain links TRBV19 with TRBJ2-3; 7 bases line up with TRBD2. Germline CDR1 LNHDA, CDR2 SQIVND (reference sequence). The J segment lost 4 bases and the V segment lost 3 bases, leaving 13 bases of the junction unmatched. This CDR3 region has 17 residues. For the CDR3, the DNA is TGTGCCAGTAGTATTCTTCCTAGCGGAAGAGGCGCAGATACGCAGTATTTT. Its translation: CASSILPSGRGADTQYF.

The V call is TRBV27, the J call TRBJ1-2; D is undetermined. V was trimmed by 5 bases and J by 8 bases, leaving 12 bases between them. There are 12 residues in the CDR3. Per the germline V gene, CDR1 is MNHEY and CDR2 is SMNVEV (reference sequence). Here the CDR3 DNA reads TGTGCCAGCAGTAGCTCCGGCAGGGGCTACACCTTC. This gives the protein CASSSSGRGYTF.

V gene TRBV7-2 combines with J gene TRBJ2-2; a weak D match, TRBD2 (6 bases). The V gene lost 1 base and the J gene lost 1 base, with 10 bases spanning the gap. Germline assignment: CDR1 SGHTA and CDR2 FQGNSA. There are 16 residues in the CDR3. CDR3 nucleotide sequence: TGTGCCAGCAGCTTAGGAGCGGGCAAGAACACCGGGGAGCTGTTTTTT. This sequence encodes CASSLGAGKNTGELFF.

CDR3 loop: CATSDADGRETQYF. Written as DNA, the CDR3 is TGTGCCACCAGTGATGCGGACGGGAGGGAGACCCAGTACTTC. V is TRBV24-1 and J is TRBJ2-5; 7 bases are shared with TRBD2. CDR1 is KGHDR and CDR2 is SFDVKD in the germline V gene. V shed 3 bases, J shed 5 bases, and the junction held 5 bases outside the gene matches. The CDR3 covers 14 residues.

This chain links TRBV3-1 (or the pseudogene TRBV3-2) with TRBJ1-2; 9 nucleotides align to TRBD1. CDR1 is LGHDT, CDR2 YNNKEL, per germline (reference sequence). This CDR3 spans 18 amino acids. V trimming: 3 bases; J trimming: 2 bases; junction bases outside the gene matches: 13. For the CDR3, the DNA is TGTGCCAGCAGCCACCCCACCCCTTGGACAGGGGAAAACTATGGCTACACCTTC. It translates to CASSHPTPWTGENYGYTF.

The chain joins TRBV6-1 to TRBJ1-4; no firm D call. The CDR3 extends over 16 amino acids. From germline, CDR1 is MNHNS and CDR2 SASEGT. Between the trimmed V and J ends, which lost 1 base and 1 base, there was a span of 10 bases. The CDR3 loop is CASSEVPAVTNEKLFF. In DNA form, the CDR3 reads TGTGCCAGCAGTGAAGTGCCGGCGGTAACTAATGAAAAACTGTTTTTT.

The chain employs TRBV6-5 and TRBJ2-6, with D maybe TRBD1 (5 bases). The CDR3 is made up of 14 amino acids. V was cut by 8 bases and J by 3 bases, with 11 bases left in between. Germline CDR1 is MNHEY and CDR2 is SVGAGI. CDR3 DNA sequence: TGTGCCAGCGGACCAGGGCGTGGGGCCAACGTCCTGACTTTC. It is translated as CASGPGRGANVLTF.

V is TRBV6-6 and J is TRBJ2-7; D is uncertain. This CDR3 comprises 13 residues. The germline gives CDR1 MNHNY, CDR2 SVGAGI (reference sequence). V lost 5 bases to trimming and J lost 4 bases, with 12 bases between them. DNA for the CDR3: TGTGCCAGCAGTCCCCGAACCACTTACGAGCAGTACTTC. This gives the protein CASSPRTTYEQYF.

The rearrangement uses TRBV7-2 and TRBJ1-5, with D perhaps matching TRBD1 (6 bases). Trimming left V 5 bases short and J 4 bases short, with 15 bases between. In germline, CDR1 is SGHTA, CDR2 FQGNSA. The CDR3 totals 15 residues. The CDR3 is CASSLGGQGNQPQHF. In DNA, the CDR3 is TGTGCCAGCAGCCTAGGGGGGCAGGGAAATCAGCCCCAGCATTTT. Using reference TRBV7-2 and TRBJ1-5 for the parts outside the CDR3, the full variable domain is GAGVSQSPSNKVTEKGKDVELRCDPISGHTALYWYRQSLGQGLEFLIYFQGNSAPDKSGLPSDRFSAERTGGSVSTLTIQRTQQEDSAVYLCASSLGGQGNQPQHFGDGTRLSIL.

The CDR3 DNA reads as TGTGCCAGCAGCTTATTGCGCAGGGAGACCCAGTACTTC. Amino acid sequence: CASSLLRRETQYF. This chain uses TRBV11-2 with TRBJ2-5; the D is unclear. Germline V gives CDR1 SGHAT, CDR2 FQNNGV. V was cut by 2 bases and J by 5 bases, with 9 bases left in between. The CDR3 totals 13 residues.